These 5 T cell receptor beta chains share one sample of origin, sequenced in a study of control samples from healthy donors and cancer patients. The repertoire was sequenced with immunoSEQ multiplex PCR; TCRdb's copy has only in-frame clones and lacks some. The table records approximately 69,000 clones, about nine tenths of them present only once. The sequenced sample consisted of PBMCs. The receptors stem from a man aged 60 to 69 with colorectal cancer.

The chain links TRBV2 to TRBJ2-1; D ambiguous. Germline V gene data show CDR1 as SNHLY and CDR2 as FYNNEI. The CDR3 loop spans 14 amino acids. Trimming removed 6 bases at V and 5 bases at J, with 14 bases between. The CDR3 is CASRDRTSNNEQFF. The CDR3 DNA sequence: TGTGCCAGCAGAGACCGGACCTCGAACAATGAGCAGTTCTTC.

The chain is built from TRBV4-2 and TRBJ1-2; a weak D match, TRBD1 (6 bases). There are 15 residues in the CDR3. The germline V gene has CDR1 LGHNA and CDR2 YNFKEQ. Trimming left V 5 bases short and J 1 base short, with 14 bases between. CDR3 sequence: CASSSKDSLNYGYTF. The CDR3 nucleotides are TGTGCCAGCAGCTCGAAGGACAGCCTTAACTATGGCTACACCTTC.

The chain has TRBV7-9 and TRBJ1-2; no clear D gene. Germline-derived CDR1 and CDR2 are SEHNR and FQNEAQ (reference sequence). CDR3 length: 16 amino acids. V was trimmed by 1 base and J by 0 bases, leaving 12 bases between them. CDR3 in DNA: TGTGCCAGCAGCTTAGGCCCAGGCCGGGCTAACTATGGCTACACCTTC. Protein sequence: CASSLGPGRANYGYTF.

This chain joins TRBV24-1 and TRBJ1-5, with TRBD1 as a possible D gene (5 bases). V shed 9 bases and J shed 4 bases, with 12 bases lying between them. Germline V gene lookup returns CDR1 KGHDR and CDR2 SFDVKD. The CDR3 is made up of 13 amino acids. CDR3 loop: CATQGVQNQPQHF. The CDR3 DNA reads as TGTGCCACCCAGGGCGTCCAAAATCAGCCCCAGCATTTT.

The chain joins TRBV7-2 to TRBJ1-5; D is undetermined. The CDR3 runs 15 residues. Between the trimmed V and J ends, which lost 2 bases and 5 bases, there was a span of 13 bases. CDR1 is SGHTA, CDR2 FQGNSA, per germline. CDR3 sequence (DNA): TGTGCCAGCAGCTTATCCTCCGGCGGCGATCAGCCCCAGCATTTT. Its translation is CASSLSSGGDQPQHF.